This T cell receptor beta chain came from a study of post-analysis software for immune sequencing data. This clonotype has just a few counts. The authors incorporated unique molecular identifiers into the TCR beta cDNA libraries. Via MiXCR, TCRdb re-called the PCR reads, giving one row per CDR3 protein. There are 550,000 to 700,000 distinct CDR3 sequences in the sample; around 40% occur only once, and around 1.7% lies in the top ten. The clonotype originates from a girl aged 10 to 17 with multiple sclerosis. The sequenced sample consisted of blood.

CDR3 bases: TGCGCCAGCAGCGCGACTGCTAGCTCCTACGAGCAGTACTTC. It yields the protein CASSATASSYEQYF. This sequence joins TRBV5-1 and TRBJ2-7; D is uncertain. The CDR3 length is 14 residues. Trimming took off 4 bases at V and 0 bases at J, with 11 bases between the two ends. The germline V gene has CDR1 SGHRS and CDR2 YFSETQ.